Listed below are T cell receptor beta chains from one sample, sequenced in a study of control samples from healthy donors and cancer patients. Data came from immunoSEQ multiplex PCR; TCRdb stores just in-frame clones and leaves some out. The sample lists tens of thousands of clones, roughly 83% occurring once. Sequenced: PBMCs. All receptors derive from a man in his sixties or seventies with lung cancer. Each CDR3 is given with its conserved first and last residue. D genes are given only for firm matches. Clone size appears in some rows only: once, few, many, or a class for an expanded clone.

abundance: .
j_gene: TRBJ2-2
v_gene: TRBV27
d_gene: .
CDR3aa: CASSLSPGAGGELFF
CDR3nt: TGTGCCAGCAGTTTATCTCCAGGGGCGGGCGGGGAGCTGTTTTTT

abundance: .
j_gene: TRBJ2-5
v_gene: TRBV27
d_gene: .
CDR3aa: CASSFSGGPTQYF
CDR3nt: TGTGCCAGCAGTTTTTCCGGCGGTCCGACCCAGTACTTC

abundance: .
j_gene: TRBJ1-1
v_gene: TRBV18
d_gene: .
CDR3aa: CASSPSNTEAFF
CDR3nt: TGTGCCAGCTCACCAAGCAACACTGAAGCTTTCTTT

abundance: .
j_gene: TRBJ2-6
v_gene: TRBV30
d_gene: TRBD1
CDR3aa: CAWSLTGVGHGANVLTF
CDR3nt: TGTGCCTGGAGTTTGACAGGGGTGGGACATGGGGCCAACGTCCTGACTTTC

abundance: .
j_gene: TRBJ2-1
v_gene: TRBV24-1
d_gene: .
CDR3aa: CATSDEIVSSYNEQFF
CDR3nt: TGTGCCACCAGTGATGAGATCGTTAGCTCCTACAATGAGCAGTTCTTC

abundance: .
j_gene: TRBJ2-3
v_gene: TRBV5-1
d_gene: .
CDR3aa: CASSIGGYTDTQYF
CDR3nt: TGCGCCAGCAGCATTGGGGGGTACACAGATACGCAGTATTTT

abundance: .
j_gene: TRBJ1-4
v_gene: TRBV11-2
d_gene: .
CDR3aa: CASNDYALGEKLFF
CDR3nt: TGTGCCAGCAACGACTACGCACTGGGGGAAAAACTGTTTTTT

abundance: once
j_gene: TRBJ1-6
v_gene: TRBV7-3
d_gene: .
CDR3aa: CASSLTDTYNSPLHF
CDR3nt: TGTGCCAGCAGCTTAACGGACACGTATAATTCACCCCTCCACTTT

abundance: .
j_gene: TRBJ1-1
v_gene: TRBV5-8
d_gene: TRBD1
CDR3aa: CASSLGTGILNTEAFF
CDR3nt: TGTGCCAGCAGCTTGGGGACAGGGATTCTGAACACTGAAGCTTTCTTT

abundance: .
j_gene: TRBJ2-7
v_gene: TRBV5-4
d_gene: .
CDR3aa: CASSLQGSGVYEQYF
CDR3nt: TGTGCCAGCAGCTTACAGGGGTCGGGAGTCTACGAGCAGTACTTC

abundance: .
j_gene: TRBJ1-2
v_gene: TRBV12-3/TRBV12-4
d_gene: .
CDR3aa: CASIKKGLNGYTF
CDR3nt: TGTGCCAGCATCAAAAAGGGACTCAATGGCTACACCTTC

abundance: .
j_gene: TRBJ1-5
v_gene: TRBV18
d_gene: .
CDR3aa: CASSPSSTGGANQPQHF
CDR3nt: TGTGCCAGCTCACCAAGTTCGACGGGAGGGGCCAATCAGCCCCAGCATTTT

abundance: .
j_gene: TRBJ2-7
v_gene: TRBV19
d_gene: TRBD1
CDR3aa: CASSIETGGSYEQYF
CDR3nt: TGTGCCAGTAGTATAGAGACAGGGGGCAGCTACGAGCAGTACTTC

abundance: few
j_gene: TRBJ2-1
v_gene: TRBV15
d_gene: .
CDR3aa: CATSGNAGNEQFF
CDR3nt: TGTGCCACCAGCGGGAACGCGGGCAATGAGCAGTTCTTC

abundance: .
j_gene: TRBJ2-4
v_gene: TRBV5-6
d_gene: .
CDR3aa: CASSSSSLSAKNIQYF
CDR3nt: TGTGCCAGCAGCTCCAGCTCCCTTTCCGCCAAAAACATTCAGTACTTC

abundance: .
j_gene: TRBJ2-5
v_gene: TRBV11-3
d_gene: TRBD2
CDR3aa: CASSLGLAGSQETQYF
CDR3nt: TGTGCCAGCAGCTTAGGACTAGCGGGGTCCCAAGAGACCCAGTACTTC

abundance: few
j_gene: TRBJ2-3
v_gene: TRBV2
d_gene: TRBD2
CDR3aa: CASSASGVPVDTQYF
CDR3nt: TGTGCCAGCAGTGCTAGCGGGGTCCCAGTAGATACGCAGTATTTT

abundance: many
j_gene: TRBJ2-7
v_gene: TRBV7-7
d_gene: .
CDR3aa: CASSLAPQGTYEQYF
CDR3nt: TGTGCTAGCAGCTTAGCCCCCCAGGGTACCTACGAGCAGTACTTC

abundance: few
j_gene: TRBJ1-2
v_gene: TRBV29-1
d_gene: TRBD1
CDR3aa: CSVGPTGGSGGYTF
CDR3nt: TGCAGCGTTGGACCCACAGGGGGCTCCGGTGGCTACACCTTC

abundance: .
j_gene: TRBJ2-7
v_gene: TRBV6-5
d_gene: .
CDR3aa: CASNFNEQYF
CDR3nt: TGTGCCAGCAACTTCAACGAGCAGTACTTC

abundance: once
j_gene: TRBJ2-1
v_gene: TRBV10-1
d_gene: TRBD2
CDR3aa: CASSESAGGPYNEQFF
CDR3nt: TGCGCCAGCAGTGAGTCGGCGGGGGGACCCTACAATGAGCAGTTCTTC

abundance: once
j_gene: TRBJ2-5
v_gene: TRBV6-5
d_gene: TRBD1
CDR3aa: CASRWGQLQETQYF
CDR3nt: TGTGCCAGCAGATGGGGACAGCTCCAAGAGACCCAGTACTTC

abundance: .
j_gene: TRBJ2-2
v_gene: TRBV10-2
d_gene: .
CDR3aa: CASSAGYGTGELFF
CDR3nt: TGCGCCAGCAGCGCAGGCTACGGCACCGGGGAGCTGTTTTTT

abundance: .
j_gene: TRBJ2-1
v_gene: TRBV19
d_gene: TRBD1
CDR3aa: CASSYRDRMNEQFF
CDR3nt: TGTGCCAGTAGCTACCGGGACAGGATGAATGAGCAGTTCTTC

abundance: .
j_gene: TRBJ2-3
v_gene: TRBV3-1/TRBV3-2
d_gene: TRBD2
CDR3aa: CASSPRLAGAQYF
CDR3nt: TGTGCCAGCAGCCCCCGGCTAGCGGGGGCGCAGTATTTT

abundance: .
j_gene: TRBJ1-2
v_gene: TRBV6-6
d_gene: TRBD1
CDR3aa: CASSPKPTGNPNYGYTF
CDR3nt: TGTGCCAGCAGTCCCAAACCGACAGGGAACCCTAACTATGGCTACACCTTC

abundance: .
j_gene: TRBJ2-2
v_gene: TRBV2
d_gene: TRBD1
CDR3aa: CASKGQGAVAGELFF
CDR3nt: TGTGCCAGCAAGGGACAGGGGGCTGTAGCCGGGGAGCTGTTTTTT

abundance: once
j_gene: TRBJ2-7
v_gene: TRBV2
d_gene: TRBD2
CDR3aa: CASSVVGGFFLEQYF
CDR3nt: TGTGCCAGCAGTGTTGTGGGGGGGTTCTTTCTCGAGCAGTACTTC

abundance: .
j_gene: TRBJ2-3
v_gene: TRBV9
d_gene: TRBD2
CDR3aa: CASSVAQTSGGPQDTQYF
CDR3nt: TGTGCCAGCAGCGTAGCCCAGACTAGCGGGGGGCCCCAAGATACGCAGTATTTT

abundance: .
j_gene: TRBJ1-1
v_gene: TRBV12-5
d_gene: TRBD1
CDR3aa: CASGLAGQGGTEAFF
CDR3nt: TGTGCTAGTGGTTTGGCTGGACAGGGAGGCACTGAAGCTTTCTTT

abundance: .
j_gene: TRBJ2-2
v_gene: TRBV14
d_gene: .
CDR3aa: CASSQDGRRLTGELFF
CDR3nt: TGTGCCAGCAGCCAAGACGGGAGACGCCTCACCGGGGAGCTGTTTTTT

abundance: .
j_gene: TRBJ1-2
v_gene: TRBV7-9
d_gene: TRBD1
CDR3aa: CASSPRTGDGYTF
CDR3nt: TGTGCCAGCAGCCCCCGGACAGGCGATGGCTACACCTTC

abundance: .
j_gene: TRBJ2-3
v_gene: TRBV7-3
d_gene: .
CDR3aa: CASSLTGGEGDTQYF
CDR3nt: TGTGCCAGCAGCTTAACGGGGGGCGAAGGAGATACGCAGTATTTT

abundance: .
j_gene: TRBJ2-1
v_gene: TRBV4-3
d_gene: TRBD1
CDR3aa: CASSEDRARDEQFF
CDR3nt: TGCGCCAGCAGCGAAGACAGGGCGCGGGATGAGCAGTTCTTC

abundance: once
j_gene: TRBJ1-2
v_gene: TRBV5-5
d_gene: .
CDR3aa: CASSLVRGEDGYTF
CDR3nt: TGTGCCAGCAGCTTGGTTAGAGGGGAGGATGGCTACACCTTC

abundance: once
j_gene: TRBJ2-3
v_gene: TRBV24-1
d_gene: .
CDR3aa: CATSDLPGDTQYF
CDR3nt: TGTGCCACCAGTGATTTGCCCGGGGATACGCAGTATTTT

abundance: .
j_gene: TRBJ2-7
v_gene: TRBV3-1/TRBV3-2
d_gene: .
CDR3aa: CASSPLTLDGGQYF
CDR3nt: TGTGCCAGCAGCCCTTTAACCCTCGACGGGGGGCAGTACTTC

abundance: .
j_gene: TRBJ2-1
v_gene: TRBV5-4
d_gene: .
CDR3aa: CASSLPGTGSNEQFF
CDR3nt: TGTGCCAGCAGCTTGCCCGGTACAGGATCCAATGAGCAGTTCTTC

abundance: .
j_gene: TRBJ1-2
v_gene: TRBV7-9
d_gene: .
CDR3aa: CASSLGQAGGYTF
CDR3nt: TGTGCCAGCAGCTTAGGACAGGCGGGGGGCTACACCTTC

abundance: .
j_gene: TRBJ2-3
v_gene: TRBV7-6
d_gene: TRBD2
CDR3aa: CASSPRGSGGATDTQYF
CDR3nt: TGTGCCAGCAGCCCCCGGGGGAGCGGGGGGGCCACAGATACGCAGTATTTT

abundance: .
j_gene: TRBJ2-1
v_gene: TRBV7-3
d_gene: TRBD2
CDR3aa: CASSSTSGVNNEQFF
CDR3nt: TGTGCCAGCAGCTCGACTAGCGGGGTGAACAATGAGCAGTTCTTC

abundance: .
j_gene: TRBJ1-3
v_gene: TRBV19
d_gene: .
CDR3aa: CASSTSGSGNTIYF
CDR3nt: TGTGCCAGTAGTACTTCAGGATCAGGAAACACCATATATTTT

abundance: .
j_gene: TRBJ2-5
v_gene: TRBV10-2
d_gene: TRBD2
CDR3aa: CASSDPGLQETQYF
CDR3nt: TGCGCCAGCAGTGATCCGGGACTACAAGAGACCCAGTACTTC

abundance: .
j_gene: TRBJ2-5
v_gene: TRBV25-1
d_gene: .
CDR3aa: CASSEYTEETQYF
CDR3nt: TGTGCCAGCAGTGAATATACAGAAGAGACCCAGTACTTC

abundance: .
j_gene: TRBJ1-1
v_gene: TRBV9
d_gene: .
CDR3aa: CASSAGPMNTEAFF
CDR3nt: TGTGCCAGCAGCGCCGGGCCTATGAACACTGAAGCTTTCTTT

abundance: .
j_gene: TRBJ2-1
v_gene: TRBV5-1
d_gene: .
CDR3aa: CASSGQGAGGLGEQFF
CDR3nt: TGCGCCAGCAGTGGCCAGGGGGCGGGGGGGTTAGGTGAGCAGTTCTTC

abundance: .
j_gene: TRBJ1-1
v_gene: TRBV2
d_gene: TRBD1
CDR3aa: CASSDPGQTNTEAFF
CDR3nt: TGTGCCAGCAGTGACCCGGGACAGACTAACACTGAAGCTTTCTTT

abundance: .
j_gene: TRBJ2-7
v_gene: TRBV6-1
d_gene: TRBD2
CDR3aa: CASREASGGTPYEQYF
CDR3nt: TGTGCCAGCAGGGAAGCTAGCGGGGGGACCCCTTACGAGCAGTACTTC

abundance: .
j_gene: TRBJ1-1
v_gene: TRBV7-8
d_gene: .
CDR3aa: CASSRRGGSPEAFF
CDR3nt: TGTGCCAGCAGCCGCCGTGGGGGGTCCCCTGAAGCTTTCTTT

abundance: once
j_gene: TRBJ2-2
v_gene: TRBV3-1/TRBV3-2
d_gene: .
CDR3aa: CASSQEPSYTGELFF
CDR3nt: TGTGCCAGCAGCCAAGAGCCCAGCTACACCGGGGAGCTGTTTTTT

abundance: .
j_gene: TRBJ1-3
v_gene: TRBV30
d_gene: .
CDR3aa: CAWKFPGSGNTIYF
CDR3nt: TGTGCCTGGAAATTTCCAGGATCTGGAAACACCATATATTTT

abundance: few
j_gene: TRBJ1-2
v_gene: TRBV6-5
d_gene: .
CDR3aa: CASSPSDRHGYTF
CDR3nt: TGTGCCAGCAGTCCATCGGACAGACATGGCTACACCTTC

abundance: .
j_gene: TRBJ2-1
v_gene: TRBV6-5
d_gene: .
CDR3aa: CASSRSLQYNEQFF
CDR3nt: TGTGCCAGCAGTAGAAGTTTACAATACAATGAGCAGTTCTTC

abundance: .
j_gene: TRBJ1-2
v_gene: TRBV19
d_gene: TRBD1
CDR3aa: CASMRGTAYGYTF
CDR3nt: TGTGCCAGTATGAGGGGGACAGCCTATGGCTACACCTTC

abundance: .
j_gene: TRBJ2-3
v_gene: TRBV10-2
d_gene: .
CDR3aa: CASSEWQGVTPDTQYF
CDR3nt: TGCGCCAGCAGTGAGTGGCAGGGAGTCACCCCAGATACGCAGTATTTT

abundance: .
j_gene: TRBJ1-1
v_gene: TRBV6-2/TRBV6-3
d_gene: .
CDR3aa: CASSYPGVNTEAFF
CDR3nt: TGTGCCAGCAGTTACCCTGGTGTGAACACTGAAGCTTTCTTT

abundance: .
j_gene: TRBJ2-2
v_gene: TRBV5-1
d_gene: TRBD1
CDR3aa: CASSQGATGTGELFF
CDR3nt: TGCGCCAGCAGTCAGGGGGCGACAGGAACCGGGGAGCTGTTTTTT